The clone carrying this T cell receptor beta chain was counted at least ten times. Its target is not known. This record comes from a study of T cell repertoires in cytomegalovirus infection. Findings and caveats of the study: CMV-specific HLA-C-restricted TCR beta clonotypes dominated the ex vivo response. Based on cumulative public TCR beta family frequency, carriers of CMV plus the relevant HLA were identified.

CDR1 MGHDK and CDR2 SYGVNS come from the germline V gene. The CDR3 has 11 residues. V shed 5 bases and J shed 5 bases, with 6 bases lying between them. One entry per CDR3 protein results from TCRdb running MiXCR on the reads. There are roughly 180,000 distinct CDR3 sequences in the sample; 28% occur only once, and approximately 30% lies in the top ten. Sequencing was carried out using PBMCs. The rearrangement uses TRBV25-1 and TRBJ1-2, with D perhaps TRBD1 (5 bases). The receptor was derived from a human donor in good health (CMV status not recorded). Some clones in this sample may be carry-over from other donors' samples. The CDR3 spells CASSQGYGYTF. In DNA, the CDR3 is TGTGCCAGCAGTCAGGGTTATGGCTACACCTTC.